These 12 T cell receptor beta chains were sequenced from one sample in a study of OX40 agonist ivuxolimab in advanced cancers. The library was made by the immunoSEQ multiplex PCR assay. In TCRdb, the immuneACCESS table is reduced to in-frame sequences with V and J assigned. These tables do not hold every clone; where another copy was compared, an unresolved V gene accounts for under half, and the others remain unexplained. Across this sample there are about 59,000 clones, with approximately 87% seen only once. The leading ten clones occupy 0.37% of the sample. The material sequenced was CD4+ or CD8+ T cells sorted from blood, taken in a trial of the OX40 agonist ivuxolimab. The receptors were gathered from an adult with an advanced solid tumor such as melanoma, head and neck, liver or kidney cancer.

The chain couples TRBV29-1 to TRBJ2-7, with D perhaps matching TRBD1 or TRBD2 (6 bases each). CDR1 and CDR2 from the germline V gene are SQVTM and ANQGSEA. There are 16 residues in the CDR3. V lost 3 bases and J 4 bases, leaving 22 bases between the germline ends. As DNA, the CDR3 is TGCAGCGTTGATTATTTGGTATGGGGGGCTGGGTACGAGCAGTACTTC. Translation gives CSVDYLVWGAGYEQYF.

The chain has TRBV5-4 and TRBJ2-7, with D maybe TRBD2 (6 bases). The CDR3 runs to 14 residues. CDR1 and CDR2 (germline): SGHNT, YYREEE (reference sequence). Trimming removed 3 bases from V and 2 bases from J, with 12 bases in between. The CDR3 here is CASSSGTRPYEQYF. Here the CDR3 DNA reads TGTGCCAGCAGCTCGGGGACTCGTCCCTACGAGCAGTACTTC.

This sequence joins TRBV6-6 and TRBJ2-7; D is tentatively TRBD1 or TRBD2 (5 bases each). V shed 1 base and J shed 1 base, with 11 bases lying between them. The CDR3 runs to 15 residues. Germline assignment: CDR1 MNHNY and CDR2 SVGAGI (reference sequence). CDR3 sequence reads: CASSYWVEGSYEQYF. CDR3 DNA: TGTGCCAGCAGTTACTGGGTCGAGGGGTCCTACGAGCAGTACTTC.

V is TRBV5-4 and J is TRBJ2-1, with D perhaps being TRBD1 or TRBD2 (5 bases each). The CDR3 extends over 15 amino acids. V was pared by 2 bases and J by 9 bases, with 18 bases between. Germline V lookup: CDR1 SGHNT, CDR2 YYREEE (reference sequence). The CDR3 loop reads CASSFPGTPPGEQFF. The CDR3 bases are TGTGCCAGCAGCTTCCCCGGGACCCCTCCCGGTGAGCAGTTCTTC.

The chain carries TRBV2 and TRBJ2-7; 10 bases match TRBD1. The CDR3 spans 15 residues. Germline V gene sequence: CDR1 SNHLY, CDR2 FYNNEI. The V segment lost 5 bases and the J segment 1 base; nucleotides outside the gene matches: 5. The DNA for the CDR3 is TGTGCCAGCAGTCGGGGGGGACAGGGGTCCTACGAGCAGTACTTC. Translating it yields CASSRGGQGSYEQYF.

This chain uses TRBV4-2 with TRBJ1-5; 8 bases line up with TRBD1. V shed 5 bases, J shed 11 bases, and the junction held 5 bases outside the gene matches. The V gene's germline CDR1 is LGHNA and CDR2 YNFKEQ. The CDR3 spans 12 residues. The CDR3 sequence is CASSATGGAQHF. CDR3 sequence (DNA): TGTGCCAGCAGCGCTACAGGGGGAGCCCAGCATTTT.

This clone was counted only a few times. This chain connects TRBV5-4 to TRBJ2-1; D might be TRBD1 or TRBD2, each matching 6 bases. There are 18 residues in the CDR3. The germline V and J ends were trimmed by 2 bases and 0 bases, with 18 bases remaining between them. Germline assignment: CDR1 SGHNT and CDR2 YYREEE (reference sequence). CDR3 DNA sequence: TGTGCCAGCAGCTTTCCGGGGGCGTCTAGGAGCTCCTACAATGAGCAGTTCTTC. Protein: CASSFPGASRSSYNEQFF.

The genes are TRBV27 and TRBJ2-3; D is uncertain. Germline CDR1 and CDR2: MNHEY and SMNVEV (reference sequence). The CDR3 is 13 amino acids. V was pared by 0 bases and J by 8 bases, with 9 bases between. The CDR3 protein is CASSLSRTGTQYF. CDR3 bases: TGTGCCAGCAGTTTATCACGGACGGGTACGCAGTATTTT.

The CDR3 DNA follows: TGTGCCAGCAGTTTAATCCAGGGGGCTCGTGGCACAGATACGCAGTATTTT. Its protein product is CASSLIQGARGTDTQYF. The J gene is TRBJ2-3, the V gene TRBV27; the match to TRBD1 covers 8 bases. The CDR3 length is 17 residues. The germline gives CDR1 MNHEY, CDR2 SMNVEV (reference sequence). V dropped 2 bases and J dropped 1; count of bases not matched to a gene: 8.

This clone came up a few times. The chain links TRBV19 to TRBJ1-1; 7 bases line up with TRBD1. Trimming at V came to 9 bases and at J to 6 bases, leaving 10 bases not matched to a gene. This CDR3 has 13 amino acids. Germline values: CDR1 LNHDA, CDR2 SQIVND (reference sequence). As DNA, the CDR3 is TGTGCCAGCAGGGAAGGGGGCAGGTCTGAAGCTTTCTTT. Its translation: CASREGGRSEAFF.

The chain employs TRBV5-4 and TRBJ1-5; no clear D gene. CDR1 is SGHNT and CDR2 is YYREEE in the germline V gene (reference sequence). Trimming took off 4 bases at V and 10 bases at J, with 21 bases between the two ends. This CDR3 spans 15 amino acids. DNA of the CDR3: TGTGCCAGCAGCCAAGATGTTCAGGTTGAAGATCCCCAGCATTTT. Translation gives CASSQDVQVEDPQHF. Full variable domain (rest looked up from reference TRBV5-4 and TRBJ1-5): ETGVTQSPTHLIKTRGQQVTLRCSSQSGHNTVSWYQQALGQGPQFIFQYYREEENGRGNFPPRFSGLQFPNYSSELNVNALELDDSALYLCASSQDVQVEDPQHFGDGTRLSIL.

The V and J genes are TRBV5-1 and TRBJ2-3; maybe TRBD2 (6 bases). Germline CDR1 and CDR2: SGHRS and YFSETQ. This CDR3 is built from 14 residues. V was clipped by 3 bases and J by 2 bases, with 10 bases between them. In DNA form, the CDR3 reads TGCGCCAGCAGCTCCGGGACTCCCACAGATACGCAGTATTTT. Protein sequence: CASSSGTPTDTQYF.